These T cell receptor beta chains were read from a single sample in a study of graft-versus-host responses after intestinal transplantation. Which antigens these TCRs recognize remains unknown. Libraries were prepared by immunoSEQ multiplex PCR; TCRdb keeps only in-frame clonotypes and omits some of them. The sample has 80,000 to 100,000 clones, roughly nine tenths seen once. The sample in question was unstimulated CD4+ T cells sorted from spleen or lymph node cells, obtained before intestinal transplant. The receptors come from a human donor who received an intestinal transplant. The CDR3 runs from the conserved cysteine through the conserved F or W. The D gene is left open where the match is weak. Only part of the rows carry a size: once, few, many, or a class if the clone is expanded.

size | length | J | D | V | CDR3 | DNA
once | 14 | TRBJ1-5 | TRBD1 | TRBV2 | CASSGQGEGQPQHF | TGTGCCAGCAGTGGACAGGGAGAAGGTCAGCCCCAGCATTTT
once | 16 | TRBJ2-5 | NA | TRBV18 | CATTSVTYRAQETQYF | TGTGCCACCACATCGGTCACCTACAGGGCTCAAGAGACCCAGTACTTC
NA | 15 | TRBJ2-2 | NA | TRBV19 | CASSIFRLGTGELFF | TGTGCCAGTAGTATTTTCAGGCTTGGGACCGGGGAGCTGTTTTTT
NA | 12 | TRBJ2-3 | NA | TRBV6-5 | CASSSLTDTQYF | TGTGCCAGCAGTTCCCTCACAGATACGCAGTATTTT
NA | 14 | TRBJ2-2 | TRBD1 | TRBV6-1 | CASRGTANTGELFF | TGTGCCAGCAGGGGGACAGCGAACACCGGGGAGCTGTTTTTT
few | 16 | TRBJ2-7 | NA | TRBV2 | CASENFQGGSTYEQYF | TGTGCCAGCGAGAACTTTCAGGGGGGAAGCACCTACGAGCAGTACTTC
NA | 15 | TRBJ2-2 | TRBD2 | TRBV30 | CAWSVQGGSHGELFF | TGTGCCTGGAGTGTGCAGGGAGGGTCGCACGGGGAGCTGTTTTTT
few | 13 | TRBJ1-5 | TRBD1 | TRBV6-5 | CASRGTGNQPQHF | TGTGCCAGCAGGGGGACAGGCAATCAGCCCCAGCATTTT
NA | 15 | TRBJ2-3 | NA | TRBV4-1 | CASSQDQAGTDTQYF | TGCGCCAGCAGCCAAGATCAGGCGGGGACAGATACGCAGTATTTT
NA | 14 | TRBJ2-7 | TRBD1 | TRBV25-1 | CASSDRDRGYEQYF | TGTGCCAGCAGTGACCGGGACAGGGGCTACGAGCAGTACTTC
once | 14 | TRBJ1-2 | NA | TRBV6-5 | CASSYSPVNYGYTF | TGTGCCAGCAGTTACTCGCCAGTCAACTATGGCTACACCTTC
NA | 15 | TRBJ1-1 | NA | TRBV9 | CASSVGVGGPTEAFF | TGTGCCAGCAGCGTAGGGGTGGGAGGGCCCACTGAAGCTTTCTTT
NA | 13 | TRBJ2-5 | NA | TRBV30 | CAWSVLEGETQYF | TGTGCCTGGAGTGTATTGGAGGGAGAGACCCAGTACTTC
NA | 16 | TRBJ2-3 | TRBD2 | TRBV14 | CASSQGLAGPTDTQYF | TGTGCCAGCAGCCAAGGGCTAGCGGGCCCCACAGATACGCAGTATTTT
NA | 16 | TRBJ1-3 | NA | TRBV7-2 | CASTYRSAGSGNTIYF | TGTGCCAGCACCTACAGATCCGCCGGCTCTGGAAACACCATATATTTT
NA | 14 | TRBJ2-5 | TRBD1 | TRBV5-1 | CASSRDRGHETQYF | TGCGCCAGCAGCAGAGACAGGGGGCATGAGACCCAGTACTTC
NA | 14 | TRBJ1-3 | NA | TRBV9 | CASSVIGQGNTIYF | TGTGCCAGCAGCGTGATTGGACAGGGAAACACCATATATTTT
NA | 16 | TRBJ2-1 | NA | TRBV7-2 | CASSLGGESSYNEQFF | TGTGCCAGCAGCTTAGGAGGAGAGAGCTCCTACAATGAGCAGTTCTTC
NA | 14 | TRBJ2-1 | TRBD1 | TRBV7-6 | CASSTGGTHNEQFF | TGTGCCAGCAGCACAGGGGGGACGCACAATGAGCAGTTCTTC
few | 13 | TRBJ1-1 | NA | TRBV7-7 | CASSLNINTEAFF | TGTGCCAGCAGCTTGAACATAAACACTGAAGCTTTCTTT
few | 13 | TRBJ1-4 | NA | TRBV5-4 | CASSLDRPGKLFF | TGTGCCAGCAGCTTGGACAGGCCCGGAAAACTGTTTTTT
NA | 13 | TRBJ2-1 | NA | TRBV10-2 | CASSESSRNEQFF | TGCGCCAGCAGTGAGTCATCTAGAAATGAGCAGTTCTTC
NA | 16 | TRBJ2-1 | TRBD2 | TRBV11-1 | CASSRGLAGVYNEQFF | TGTGCCAGCAGCCGGGGACTAGCGGGGGTGTACAATGAGCAGTTCTTC
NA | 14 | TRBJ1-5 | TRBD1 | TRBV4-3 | CASSAGQGRQPQHF | TGCGCCAGCAGCGCGGGACAGGGTAGGCAGCCCCAGCATTTT
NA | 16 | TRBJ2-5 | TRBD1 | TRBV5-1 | CASSLVPGQGYETQYF | TGCGCCAGCAGCTTGGTTCCGGGACAGGGATACGAGACCCAGTACTTC
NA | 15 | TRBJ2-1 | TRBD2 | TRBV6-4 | CASSDSSGTYNEQFF | TGTGCCAGCAGTGACTCCAGCGGGACCTACAATGAGCAGTTCTTC
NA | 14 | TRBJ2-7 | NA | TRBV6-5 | CASRGAGVPYEQYF | TGTGCCAGCCGGGGAGCTGGGGTCCCCTACGAGCAGTACTTC
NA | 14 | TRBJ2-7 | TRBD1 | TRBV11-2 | CASSPRQGRHEQYF | TGTGCCAGCAGCCCCCGACAGGGTCGCCACGAGCAGTACTTC
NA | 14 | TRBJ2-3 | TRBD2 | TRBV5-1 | CASSFLAGTDTQYF | TGCGCCAGCAGCTTTCTAGCGGGTACAGATACGCAGTATTTT
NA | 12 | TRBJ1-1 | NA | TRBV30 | CAWTGAGTEAFF | TGTGCCTGGACAGGGGCTGGCACTGAAGCTTTCTTT
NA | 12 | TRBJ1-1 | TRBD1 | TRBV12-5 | CASGTGATEAFF | TGTGCTAGTGGGACAGGGGCGACTGAAGCTTTCTTT
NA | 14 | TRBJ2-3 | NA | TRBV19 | CASSIGGSTDTQYF | TGTGCCAGTAGTATCGGGGGTAGCACAGATACGCAGTATTTT
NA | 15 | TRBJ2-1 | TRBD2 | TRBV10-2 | CASMGRLAGDNEQFF | TGCGCCAGCATGGGAAGACTAGCGGGAGACAATGAGCAGTTCTTC
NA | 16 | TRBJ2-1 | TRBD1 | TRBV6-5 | CASSFRQGARNNEQFF | TGTGCCAGCAGTTTCAGACAGGGGGCGAGGAACAATGAGCAGTTCTTC
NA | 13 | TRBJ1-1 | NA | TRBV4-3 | CASSQDRNTEAFF | TGCGCCAGCAGCCAAGACAGGAACACTGAAGCTTTCTTT
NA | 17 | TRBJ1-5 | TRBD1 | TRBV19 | CASKPLGTGGQQRPQHF | TGTGCCAGTAAACCCCTGGGAACAGGGGGGCAGCAAAGGCCCCAGCATTTT
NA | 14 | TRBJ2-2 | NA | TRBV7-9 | CASSLETATGELFF | TGTGCCAGCAGCTTAGAAACAGCAACCGGGGAGCTGTTTTTT
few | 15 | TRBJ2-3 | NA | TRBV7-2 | CASSLSLTRTDTQYF | TGTGCCAGCAGCCTCTCTCTAACGCGCACAGATACGCAGTATTTT
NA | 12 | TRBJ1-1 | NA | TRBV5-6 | CASSLVQYEAFF | TGTGCCAGCAGCTTGGTTCAGTATGAAGCTTTCTTT
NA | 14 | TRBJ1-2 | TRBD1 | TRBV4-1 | CASSQRDRVYGYTF | TGCGCCAGCAGCCAAAGGGACAGGGTCTATGGCTACACCTTC
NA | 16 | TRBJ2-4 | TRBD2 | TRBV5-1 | CASSLGTSGNKNIQYF | TGCGCCAGCAGCTTGGGGACTAGCGGGAACAAAAACATTCAGTACTTC
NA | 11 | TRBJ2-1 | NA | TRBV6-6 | CASSYGPEQFF | TGTGCCAGCAGTTACGGGCCTGAGCAGTTCTTC
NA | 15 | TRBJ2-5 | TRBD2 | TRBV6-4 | CASRELRGGWETQYF | TGTGCCAGCAGGGAACTGAGGGGAGGGTGGGAGACCCAGTACTTC
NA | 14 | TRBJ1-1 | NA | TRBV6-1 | CASSSTGINTEAFF | TGTGCCAGCAGTTCTACAGGGATCAACACTGAAGCTTTCTTT
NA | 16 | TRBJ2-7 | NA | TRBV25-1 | CASSGGRGGLSYEQYF | TGTGCCAGCAGTGGGGGGAGGGGGGGCCTATCCTACGAGCAGTACTTC